This paragraph reports one T cell receptor (beta chain). Antigen: not known. This entry belongs to a study of shared clonotypes between healthy human individuals. Sequenced by immunoSEQ multiplex PCR; TCRdb stores in-frame clones only, minus some. This sample has 950,000 to 1,100,000 clones, with about 74% found just once. Points from the study as a whole: A reduction in generation probabilities was seen for non-shared clonotypes relative to those shared by all four donors. Relative to memory subsets, naive subsets generally showed larger estimated richness.

Germline assignment: CDR1 MNHEY and CDR2 SMNVEV (reference sequence). This CDR3 is built from 17 residues. Deletions cut 5 bases from V and 0 bases from J, with 19 bases between. This chain joins TRBV27 and TRBJ1-2; TRBD1 is a possible D gene (6 bases). This TCR was recovered from a man in his late teens or twenties in good health. Sequenced sample: memory CD4+ T cells sorted from blood. Subset described: CD45RA-negative fraction. The CDR3 is CASSPRGGARTNYGYTF. The DNA of the CDR3 is TGTGCCAGCAGTCCCCGGGGGGGGGCCCGTACTAACTATGGCTACACCTTC.